This T cell receptor (beta chain) was profiled in a study of shared clonotypes between healthy human individuals. The data were produced by immunoSEQ multiplex PCR, yet TCRdb's version contains in-frame clones alone and is incomplete. The sample contains millions of clones, around nine tenths of which appear only once. CDR1 is ENHRY and CDR2 is SYGVKD in the germline V gene. This CDR3 has 18 residues. Trimming left V 0 bases short and J 2 bases short, with 17 bases between. Sequenced input: naive CD4+ T cells sorted from blood. The subset denotes: CD45RA+ positively selected. The chain has TRBV10-3 and TRBJ1-3; D gene unclear. The receptor's source is a man in his late teens or twenties in good health. The CDR3 sequence is CAISESTLSGFTGNTIYF. The CDR3 DNA reads TGTGCCATCAGTGAGTCGACTCTTTCCGGGTTTACTGGAAACACCATATATTTT.